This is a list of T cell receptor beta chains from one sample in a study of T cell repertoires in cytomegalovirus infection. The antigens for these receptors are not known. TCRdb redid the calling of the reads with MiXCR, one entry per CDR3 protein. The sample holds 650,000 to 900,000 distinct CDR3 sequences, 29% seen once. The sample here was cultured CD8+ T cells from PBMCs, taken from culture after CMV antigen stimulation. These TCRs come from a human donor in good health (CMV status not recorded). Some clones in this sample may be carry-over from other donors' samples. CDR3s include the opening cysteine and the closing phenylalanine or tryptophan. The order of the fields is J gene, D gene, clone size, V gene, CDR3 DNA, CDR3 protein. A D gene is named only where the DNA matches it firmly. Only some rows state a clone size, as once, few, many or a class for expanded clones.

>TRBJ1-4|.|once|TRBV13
TGTGCCAGCAGCTTCCCTGGCACCCAGGAGGAAAAACTGTTTTTT
CASSFPGTQEEKLFF
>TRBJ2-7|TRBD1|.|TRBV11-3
TGTGCCAGCAGCCCGGGACAGGGAGTCTCCTACGAGCAGTACTTC
CASSPGQGVSYEQYF
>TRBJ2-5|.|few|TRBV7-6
TGTGCCAGCAGCTACACCAACGGAGAAGAGACCCAGTACTTC
CASSYTNGEETQYF
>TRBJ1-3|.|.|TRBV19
TGTGCCACTTCGCCTTATAGCTCTGGAAACACCATATATTTT
CATSPYSSGNTIYF
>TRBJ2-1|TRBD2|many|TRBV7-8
TGTGCCAGCAGCTCACCGGGACTAGCGGGGGTTTCATCCTACAATGAGCAGTTCTTC
CASSSPGLAGVSSYNEQFF
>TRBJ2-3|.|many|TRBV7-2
TGTGCCAGCAGCTTAGACCAGAGAGACACAGATACGCAGTATTTT
CASSLDQRDTDTQYF
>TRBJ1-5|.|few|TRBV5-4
TGTGCCAGCAGCTTGGCAGGGATACAGCCCCAGCATTTT
CASSLAGIQPQHF
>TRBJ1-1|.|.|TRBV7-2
TGTGCCAGCACCTTCCCCGGGACGGCCCTGAAGAACACTGAAGCTTTCTTT
CASTFPGTALKNTEAFF
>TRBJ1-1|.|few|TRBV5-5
TGTGCCAGCAGCTTGGATTGGATGGGTGGGAACACTGAAGCTTTCTTT
CASSLDWMGGNTEAFF
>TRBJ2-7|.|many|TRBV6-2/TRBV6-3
TGTGCCAGCGGTGTGGACGAGCAGTACTTC
CASGVDEQYF
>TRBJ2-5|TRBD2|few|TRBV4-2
TGTGCCAGCAGCCAAGATAGCCCTAGCGGGGACCAAGAGACCCAGTACTTC
CASSQDSPSGDQETQYF
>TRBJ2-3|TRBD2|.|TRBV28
TGTGCCAGCAGTTTAGTACTAGCGGGGGGGCCCACAGATACGCAGTATTTT
CASSLVLAGGPTDTQYF
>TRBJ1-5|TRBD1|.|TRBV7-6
TGTGTCAGCAGCTTAGCAACAGGGGGCGCCGGCCAGCCCCAGCATTTT
CVSSLATGGAGQPQHF
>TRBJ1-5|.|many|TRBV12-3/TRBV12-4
TGTGCCAGCACCCGGGGGGGGAGCAATCAGCCCCAGCATTTT
CASTRGGSNQPQHF
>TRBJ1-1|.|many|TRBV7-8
TGTGCCAGCAGCTATATTCGTCGGGAGGGGAGCACTGAAGCTTTCTTT
CASSYIRREGSTEAFF
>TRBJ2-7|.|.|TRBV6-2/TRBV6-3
TGTGCCAGCAGTTATTTACAGGGCTACGAGCAGTACTTC
CASSYLQGYEQYF